The clone carrying this T cell receptor (beta chain) has a count of ten or more. Template material for amplifying TCR beta CDR3 regions consisted of RNA transcripts. First-round RT-PCR of the TCR CDR3 relied on the HTBI primer set. TCRdb processed the multiplex PCR reads anew with MiXCR; each CDR3 protein has one entry. The repertoire includes about 840,000 distinct CDR3 sequences, about 38% of them detected once, and more than 7% sits in the top ten. V was trimmed by 4 bases and J by 8 bases, leaving 26 bases between them. In germline, CDR1 is SQVTM, CDR2 ANQGSEA. The CDR3 length is 16 residues. This sample is part of a study of T cells in Graves' hyperthyroidism and ophthalmopathy.

The rearrangement uses TRBV29-1 and TRBJ1-2; D is undetermined. This clonotype was sampled from a man aged 18 to 30 with Graves' hyperthyroidism. The sequenced sample consisted of blood. The chain's CDR3 is CSVAGQANTLGWGYTF. The CDR3 nucleotides are TGCAGCGTTGCTGGGCAGGCTAATACCCTAGGTTGGGGCTACACCTTC.